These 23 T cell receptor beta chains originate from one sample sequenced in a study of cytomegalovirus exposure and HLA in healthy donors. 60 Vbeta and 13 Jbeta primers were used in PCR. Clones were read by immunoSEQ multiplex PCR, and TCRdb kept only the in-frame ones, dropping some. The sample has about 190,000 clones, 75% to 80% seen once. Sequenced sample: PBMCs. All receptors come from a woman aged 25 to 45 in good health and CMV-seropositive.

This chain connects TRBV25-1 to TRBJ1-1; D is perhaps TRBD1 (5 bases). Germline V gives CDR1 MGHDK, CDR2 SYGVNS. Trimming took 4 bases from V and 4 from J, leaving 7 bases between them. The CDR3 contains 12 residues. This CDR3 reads CASSGGGTEAFF. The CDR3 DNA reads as TGTGCCAGCAGTGGGGGGGGCACTGAAGCTTTCTTT.

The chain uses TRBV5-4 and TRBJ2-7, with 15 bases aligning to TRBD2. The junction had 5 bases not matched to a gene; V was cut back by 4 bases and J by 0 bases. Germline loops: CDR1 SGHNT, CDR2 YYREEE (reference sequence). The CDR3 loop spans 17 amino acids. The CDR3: CASSKGLAGGHSYEQYF. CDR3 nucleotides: TGTGCCAGCAGCAAGGGACTAGCGGGAGGCCACTCCTACGAGCAGTACTTC.

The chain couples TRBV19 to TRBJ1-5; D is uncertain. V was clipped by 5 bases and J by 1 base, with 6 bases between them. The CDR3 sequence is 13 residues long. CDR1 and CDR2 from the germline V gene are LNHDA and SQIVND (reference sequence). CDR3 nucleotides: TGTGCCAGTAGTCTGAGGAGCAATCAGCCCCAGCATTTT. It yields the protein CASSLRSNQPQHF.

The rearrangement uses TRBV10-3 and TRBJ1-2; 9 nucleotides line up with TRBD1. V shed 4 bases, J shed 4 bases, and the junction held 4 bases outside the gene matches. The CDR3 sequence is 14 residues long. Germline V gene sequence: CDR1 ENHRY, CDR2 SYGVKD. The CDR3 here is CAISGQGGIYGYTF. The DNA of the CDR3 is TGTGCCATCAGTGGACAGGGGGGGATCTATGGCTACACCTTC.

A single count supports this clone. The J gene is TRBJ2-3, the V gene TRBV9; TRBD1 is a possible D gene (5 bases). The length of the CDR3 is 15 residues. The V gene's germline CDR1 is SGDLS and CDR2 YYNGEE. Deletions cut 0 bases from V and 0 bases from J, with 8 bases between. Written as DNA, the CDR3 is TGTGCCAGCAGCGTAGTAACAGGAAGCACAGATACGCAGTATTTT. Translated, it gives CASSVVTGSTDTQYF.

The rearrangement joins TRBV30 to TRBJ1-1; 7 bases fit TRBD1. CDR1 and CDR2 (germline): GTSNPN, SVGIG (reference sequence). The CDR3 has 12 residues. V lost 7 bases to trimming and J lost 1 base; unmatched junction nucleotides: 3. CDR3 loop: CAFRTGNTEAFF. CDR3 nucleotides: TGTGCCTTCCGGACAGGGAACACTGAAGCTTTCTTT.

CDR3 in DNA: TGTGCCAGCAGTACTTGGGGGGGGGACCGGGAGCAGTACTTC. Protein: CASSTWGGDREQYF. J is TRBJ2-7 and V is TRBV6-5; 7 bases map to TRBD2. The trim removed 5 bases at V and 7 bases at J, leaving 11 bases unmatched. Germline loops: CDR1 MNHEY, CDR2 SVGAGI. This CDR3 comprises 14 residues.

The CDR3 loop is CASSWAGGIINEQFF. The CDR3 nucleotides are TGTGCCAGCAGTTGGGCAGGGGGAATAATCAATGAGCAGTTCTTC. The chain uses TRBV25-1 and TRBJ2-1; 7 bases align to TRBD1. V trimming: 5 bases; J trimming: 6 bases; junction bases outside the gene matches: 10. Germline CDR1 reads MGHDK; CDR2 reads SYGVNS. This CDR3 spans 15 amino acids.

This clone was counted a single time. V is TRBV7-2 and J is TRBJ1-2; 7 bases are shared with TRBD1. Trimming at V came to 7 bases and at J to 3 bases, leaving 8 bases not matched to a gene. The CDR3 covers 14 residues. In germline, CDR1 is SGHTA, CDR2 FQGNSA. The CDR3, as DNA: TGTGCCAGCACCCTCCTGGGGACAGACTATGGCTACACCTTC. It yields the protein CASTLLGTDYGYTF.

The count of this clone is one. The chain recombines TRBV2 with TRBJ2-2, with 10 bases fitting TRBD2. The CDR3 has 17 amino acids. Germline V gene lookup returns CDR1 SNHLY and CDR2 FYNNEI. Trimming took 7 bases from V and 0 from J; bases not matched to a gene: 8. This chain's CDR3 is CASNLAGALANTGELFF. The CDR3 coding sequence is TGTGCCAGCAATCTAGCGGGGGCCCTCGCGAACACCGGGGAGCTGTTTTTT.

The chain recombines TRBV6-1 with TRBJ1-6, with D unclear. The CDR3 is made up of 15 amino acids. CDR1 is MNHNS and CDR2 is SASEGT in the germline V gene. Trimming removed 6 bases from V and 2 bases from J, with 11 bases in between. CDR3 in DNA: TGTGCCAGCAGCGTAACGAGGGCCTATAATTCACCCCTCCACTTT. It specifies CASSVTRAYNSPLHF.

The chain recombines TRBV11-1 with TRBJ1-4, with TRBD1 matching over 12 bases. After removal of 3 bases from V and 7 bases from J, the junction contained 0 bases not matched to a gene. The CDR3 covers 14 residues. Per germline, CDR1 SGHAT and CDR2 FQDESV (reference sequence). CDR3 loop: CASSLGQGAEKLFF. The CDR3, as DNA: TGTGCCAGCAGCTTGGGACAGGGGGCTGAAAAACTGTTTTTT.

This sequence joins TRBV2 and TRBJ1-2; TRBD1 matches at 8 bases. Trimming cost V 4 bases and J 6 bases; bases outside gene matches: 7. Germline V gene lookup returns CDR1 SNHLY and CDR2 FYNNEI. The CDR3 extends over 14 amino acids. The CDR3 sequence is CASSGQGRGDGYTF. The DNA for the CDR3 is TGTGCCAGCAGTGGACAGGGGAGAGGGGATGGCTACACCTTC.

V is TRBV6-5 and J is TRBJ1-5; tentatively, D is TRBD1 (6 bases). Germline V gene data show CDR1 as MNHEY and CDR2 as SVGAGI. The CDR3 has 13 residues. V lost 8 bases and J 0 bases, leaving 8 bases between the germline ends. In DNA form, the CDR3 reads TGTGCCAGCCTGACAGGTAGCAATCAGCCCCAGCATTTT. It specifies CASLTGSNQPQHF.

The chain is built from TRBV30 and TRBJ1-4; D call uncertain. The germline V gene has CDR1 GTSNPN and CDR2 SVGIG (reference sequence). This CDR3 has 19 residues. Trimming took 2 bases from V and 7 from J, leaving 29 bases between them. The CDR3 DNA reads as TGTGCCTGGAGTCAGCAGCCTGGAGTGTACCTCAGATCGGGTGAAAAACTGTTTTTT. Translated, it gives CAWSQQPGVYLRSGEKLFF. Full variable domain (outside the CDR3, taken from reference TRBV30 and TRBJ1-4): SQTIHQWPATLVQPVGSPLSLECTVEGTSNPNLYWYRQAAGRGLQLLFYSVGIGQISSEVPQNLSASRPQDRQFILSSKKLLLSDSGFYLCAWSQQPGVYLRSGEKLFFGSGTQLSVL.

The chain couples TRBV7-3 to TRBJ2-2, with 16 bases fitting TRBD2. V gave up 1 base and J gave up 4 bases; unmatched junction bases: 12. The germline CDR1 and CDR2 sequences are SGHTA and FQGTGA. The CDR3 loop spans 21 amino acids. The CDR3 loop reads CASSLIAIGTSGRASTGELFF. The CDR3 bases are TGTGCCAGCAGCTTAATAGCAATCGGGACTAGCGGGAGGGCCAGCACCGGGGAGCTGTTTTTT.

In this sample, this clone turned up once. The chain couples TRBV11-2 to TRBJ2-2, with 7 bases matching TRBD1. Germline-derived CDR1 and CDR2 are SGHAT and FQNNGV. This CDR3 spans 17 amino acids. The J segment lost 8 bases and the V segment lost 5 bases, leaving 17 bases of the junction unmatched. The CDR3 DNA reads TGTGCCAGCAGCGTGTCCCGGGACAGAGCGATTTTAGGGGAGCTGTTTTTT. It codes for CASSVSRDRAILGELFF.

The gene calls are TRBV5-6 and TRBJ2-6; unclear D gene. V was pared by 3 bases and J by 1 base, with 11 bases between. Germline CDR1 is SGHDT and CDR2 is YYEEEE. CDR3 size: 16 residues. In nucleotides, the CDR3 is TGTGCCAGCAGCTACCCGGTCAGGTCTGGGGCCAACGTCCTGACTTTC. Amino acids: CASSYPVRSGANVLTF. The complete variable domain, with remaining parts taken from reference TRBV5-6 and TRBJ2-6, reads DAGVTQSPTHLIKTRGQQVTLRCSPKSGHDTVSWYQQALGQGPQFIFQYYEEEERQRGNFPDRFSGHQFPNYSSELNVNALLLGDSALYLCASSYPVRSGANVLTFGAGSRLTVL.

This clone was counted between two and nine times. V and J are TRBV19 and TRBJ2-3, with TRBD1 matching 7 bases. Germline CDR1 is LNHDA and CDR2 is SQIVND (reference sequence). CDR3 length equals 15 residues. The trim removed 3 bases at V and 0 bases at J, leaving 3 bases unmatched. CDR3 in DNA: TGTGCCAGTAGTATGGGACAGTCTAGCACAGATACGCAGTATTTT. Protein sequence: CASSMGQSSTDTQYF. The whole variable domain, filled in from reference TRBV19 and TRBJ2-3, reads DGGITQSPKYLFRKEGQNVTLSCEQNLNHDAMYWYRQDPGQGLRLIYYSQIVNDFQKGDIAEGYSVSREKKESFPLTVTSAQKNPTAFYLCASSMGQSSTDTQYFGPGTRLTVL.

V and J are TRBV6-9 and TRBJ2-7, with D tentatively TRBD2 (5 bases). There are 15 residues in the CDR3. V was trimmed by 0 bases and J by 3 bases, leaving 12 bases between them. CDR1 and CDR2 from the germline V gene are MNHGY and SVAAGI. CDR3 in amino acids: CASSYSGGRSYEQYF. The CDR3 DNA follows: TGTGCCAGCAGTTATTCTGGAGGCCGGAGCTACGAGCAGTACTTC.

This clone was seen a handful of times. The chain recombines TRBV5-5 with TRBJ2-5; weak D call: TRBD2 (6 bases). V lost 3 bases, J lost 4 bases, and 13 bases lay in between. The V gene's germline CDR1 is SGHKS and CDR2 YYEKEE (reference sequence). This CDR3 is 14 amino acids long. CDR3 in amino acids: CASSSTRSVETQYF. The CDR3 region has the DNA TGTGCCAGCAGCTCGACTAGGTCGGTAGAGACCCAGTACTTC. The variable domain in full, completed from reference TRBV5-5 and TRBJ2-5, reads DAGVTQSPTHLIKTRGQQVTLRCSPISGHKSVSWYQQVLGQGPQFIFQYYEKEERGRGNFPDRFSARQFPNYSSELNVNALLLGDSALYLCASSSTRSVETQYFGPGTRLLVL.

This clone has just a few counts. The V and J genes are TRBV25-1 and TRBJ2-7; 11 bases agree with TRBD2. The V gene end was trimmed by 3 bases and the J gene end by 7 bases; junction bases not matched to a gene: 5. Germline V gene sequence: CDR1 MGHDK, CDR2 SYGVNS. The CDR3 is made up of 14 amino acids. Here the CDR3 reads CASSDTSGSLEQYF. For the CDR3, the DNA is TGTGCCAGCAGTGACACTAGCGGGAGTTTAGAGCAGTACTTC.

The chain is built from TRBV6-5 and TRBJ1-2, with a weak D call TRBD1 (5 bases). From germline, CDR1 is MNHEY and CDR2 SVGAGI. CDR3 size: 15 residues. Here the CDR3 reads CADSVGGANNYGYTF. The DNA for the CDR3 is TGTGCAGACAGCGTAGGAGGGGCAAATAACTATGGCTACACCTTC.